This TCR beta chain was sequenced during a study of identifying expanded T cells in peripheral blood. CDR1 and CDR2 (germline): SGHTA, FQGNSA. The CDR3 totals 16 residues. The junction had 2 bases not matched to a gene; V was cut back by 3 bases and J by 4 bases. Using immunoSEQ multiplex PCR, the repertoire was profiled, and TCRdb retains in-frame clones only, with some absent. The sample consists of tens of thousands of clones, nearly 90% of them appearing once. This clonotype was obtained from a person aged 18 to 70 in good health. This chain uses TRBV7-2 with TRBJ2-1; 14 positions agree with TRBD2. The material sequenced was blood. As DNA, the CDR3 is TGTGCCAGCAGCTTTGGACTAGCGGGAGGATACAATGAGCAGTTCTTC. Translating gives CASSFGLAGGYNEQFF.